Sequencing of this T cell receptor (beta chain) was carried out in a study of T cell repertoires in cytomegalovirus infection. V was cut by 7 bases and J by 1 base, with 4 bases left in between. Germline V lookup: CDR1 DFQATT, CDR2 SNEGSKA (reference sequence). The CDR3 loop spans 10 amino acids. One entry per CDR3 protein, called by TCRdb with MiXCR from the reads. The sample holds approximately 130,000 distinct CDR3 sequences; approximately 8.8% are singletons and the top ten take roughly 9.1%. The chain links TRBV20-1 to TRBJ2-5; no clear D. Material for sequencing was PBMCs. The clonotype comes from a human donor in good health (CMV status not recorded). Some clones in this sample may be carry-over from other donors' samples. As DNA, the CDR3 is TGCAGTGGATTCCAAGAGACCCAGTACTTC. This sequence encodes CSGFQETQYF.